This paragraph covers one T cell receptor (beta chain) sequence. Its antigen is as yet unknown. Until they underwent thyroid surgery, no patient had received any treatment. The data derive from a study of metastatic and nonmetastatic thyroid tumors. The study, taken as a whole, reports: According to reports, the diversity of TCR beta was significantly higher in malignant thyroid tumors than in benign nodules, and this held in both blood and tumor samples.

The length of the CDR3 is 14 residues. Trimming stripped 5 bases from V and 14 bases from J, with 25 bases between. CDR1 is SGHRS, CDR2 YFSETQ, per germline. TCRdb ran MiXCR on the PCR reads. This sample carries several thousand clones, around two fifths of them seen once, and the ten largest clones take roughly 20%. The source is a female donor with papillary thyroid cancer or a benign thyroid nodule (not recorded which). Some clones in this sample may be carry-over from other donors' samples. Specimen: tumor tissue. The chain employs TRBV5-1 and TRBJ1-2, with D maybe TRBD1 (5 bases). The CDR3 here is CASRRGDGSVGWTF. The DNA for the CDR3 is TGCGCCAGCAGGCGTGGGGACGGATCTGTAGGGTGGACCTTC.